One TCR beta chain is described in this entry. This sample was taken from a study of siplizumab effects on memory and regulatory T cells. Germline CDR1 is SNHLY and CDR2 is FYNNEI. The junction had 5 bases not matched to a gene; V was cut back by 8 bases and J by 2 bases. CDR3 length equals 14 residues. The protocol was immunoSEQ multiplex PCR, while the TCRdb copy is restricted to in-frame clones and leaves out a portion. The sample lists 85,000 to 130,000 clones; 94% were seen once. The chain employs TRBV2 and TRBJ2-7, with 11 bases identical to TRBD2. The TCR was taken from a human donor in good health. The specimen was Tregs sorted from blood. For the CDR3, the DNA is TGTGCCAGCTCACCGACTAGCGGGACCTACGAGCAGTACTTC. Amino acids: CASSPTSGTYEQYF.